Listed below are T cell receptor beta chains from one sample, sequenced in a study of type 1 and type 2 diabetes patients. TCRdb fed the multiplex PCR reads into MiXCR, producing one record per CDR3 protein. The table includes 250,000 or so distinct CDR3 sequences, around 47% detected once. Specimen: peripheral blood mononuclear cells (PBMCs). Source of these receptors: a man between 18 and 35 years old with type 2 diabetes. Each CDR3 is given with its conserved first and last residue. The order of the fields is D gene, V gene, J gene, clone size, CDR3 protein, CDR3 DNA. The D gene is left open where the match is weak. Where a row states a size, it is once, few, many or the class of an expanded clone; other rows omit it.

D gene: NA
V gene: TRBV15
J gene: TRBJ2-4
clone size: NA
CDR3 protein: CATSRDRDRNIQYF
CDR3 DNA: TGTGCCACCAGCAGAGATCGAGACAGAAACATTCAGTACTTC

D gene: TRBD1
V gene: TRBV5-1
J gene: TRBJ1-3
clone size: few
CDR3 protein: CASRYDRDYGNTIYF
CDR3 DNA: TGCGCCAGCAGGTACGACAGGGATTATGGAAACACCATATATTTT

D gene: NA
V gene: TRBV6-5
J gene: TRBJ1-5
clone size: few
CDR3 protein: CASSRTNSNQPQHF
CDR3 DNA: TGTGCCAGCAGCCGGACAAATAGCAATCAGCCCCAGCATTTT

D gene: NA
V gene: TRBV20-1
J gene: TRBJ2-7
clone size: NA
CDR3 protein: CSATSYRGGDYEQYF
CDR3 DNA: TGCAGTGCCACCTCTTACAGGGGAGGAGACTACGAGCAGTACTTC

D gene: NA
V gene: TRBV6-6
J gene: TRBJ2-1
clone size: NA
CDR3 protein: CASSPTGRRAYNEQFF
CDR3 DNA: TGTGCCAGCAGCCCGACGGGACGGCGGGCCTACAATGAGCAGTTCTTC

D gene: NA
V gene: TRBV6-5
J gene: TRBJ2-7
clone size: few
CDR3 protein: CASSEGGDSYEQYF
CDR3 DNA: TGTGCCAGCTCCGAAGGCGGGGACTCCTACGAGCAGTACTTC

D gene: NA
V gene: TRBV24-1
J gene: TRBJ2-7
clone size: many
CDR3 protein: CATSDSGTGTYEQYF
CDR3 DNA: TGTGCCACCAGTGATTCCGGGACGGGCACCTACGAGCAGTACTTC

D gene: NA
V gene: TRBV7-2
J gene: TRBJ2-5
clone size: NA
CDR3 protein: CAISNAHLRGGEETQYF
CDR3 DNA: TGTGCCATCAGTAACGCTCACTTGCGAGGAGGTGAAGAGACCCAGTACTTC

D gene: NA
V gene: TRBV30
J gene: TRBJ1-1
clone size: NA
CDR3 protein: CAWSRTAGTEAFF
CDR3 DNA: TGTGCCTGGAGCCGGACAGCGGGCACTGAAGCTTTCTTT

D gene: TRBD1
V gene: TRBV12-3/TRBV12-4
J gene: TRBJ2-1
clone size: NA
CDR3 protein: CASTEPGQGPYNEQFF
CDR3 DNA: TGTGCCAGCACCGAACCGGGACAGGGGCCCTACAATGAGCAGTTCTTC

D gene: TRBD1
V gene: TRBV19
J gene: TRBJ1-5
clone size: NA
CDR3 protein: CASSDTGGHNQPQHF
CDR3 DNA: TGTGCCAGTAGTGATACAGGGGGCCATAATCAGCCCCAGCATTTT

D gene: TRBD1
V gene: TRBV27
J gene: TRBJ2-7
clone size: NA
CDR3 protein: CASSPDRDFYEQYF
CDR3 DNA: TGTGCCAGCAGCCCGGACAGGGATTTCTACGAGCAGTACTTC

D gene: NA
V gene: TRBV19
J gene: TRBJ1-2
clone size: few
CDR3 protein: CASSMRGGYTF
CDR3 DNA: TGTGCCAGTAGTATGAGGGGGGGCTACACCTTC

D gene: NA
V gene: TRBV28
J gene: TRBJ2-5
clone size: few
CDR3 protein: CASSLGGTQETQYF
CDR3 DNA: TGTGCCAGCAGTTTGGGGGGAACTCAAGAGACCCAGTACTTC

D gene: NA
V gene: TRBV20-1
J gene: TRBJ1-3
clone size: NA
CDR3 protein: CSAEGGGNTIYF
CDR3 DNA: TGCAGTGCAGAAGGCGGGGGAAACACCATATATTTT

D gene: NA
V gene: TRBV6-5
J gene: TRBJ2-1
clone size: few
CDR3 protein: CASSYLAGQTNNEQFF
CDR3 DNA: TGTGCCAGCAGTTACCTGGCGGGACAGACAAACAATGAGCAGTTCTTC

D gene: TRBD2
V gene: TRBV11-2
J gene: TRBJ2-5
clone size: NA
CDR3 protein: CASSPYLLAGDETQYF
CDR3 DNA: TGTGCCAGCAGCCCATACTTACTAGCGGGGGATGAGACCCAGTACTTC

D gene: NA
V gene: TRBV7-8
J gene: TRBJ1-2
clone size: NA
CDR3 protein: CASSSPTGLNYGYTF
CDR3 DNA: TGTGCCAGCAGCTCCCCGACAGGACTAAACTATGGCTACACCTTC

D gene: NA
V gene: TRBV6-2/TRBV6-3
J gene: TRBJ2-7
clone size: NA
CDR3 protein: CASSYSGRVGEQYF
CDR3 DNA: TGTGCCAGCAGTTACTCAGGGAGAGTAGGCGAGCAGTACTTC